This section outlines one T cell receptor beta chain sequence together with its context. The data belong to a study of T cell responses to AZD1222 COVID-19 vaccine. This table comes from immunoSEQ multiplex PCR, and its TCRdb copy is limited to in-frame clones, with some not included. The table has around 150,000 clones, roughly 84% seen once. The V gene lost 5 bases and the J gene lost 7 bases, with 8 bases spanning the gap. The CDR3 has 11 amino acids. Material: peripheral blood, obtained on day 0 of AZD1222 vaccination. This receptor was obtained from an adult in good health. V is TRBV12-3 or TRBV12-4 and J is TRBJ1-1; the D is unclear. CDR3 loop: CASSPRGEAFF. CDR3 sequence (DNA): TGTGCCAGCAGTCCCCGGGGTGAAGCTTTCTTT.